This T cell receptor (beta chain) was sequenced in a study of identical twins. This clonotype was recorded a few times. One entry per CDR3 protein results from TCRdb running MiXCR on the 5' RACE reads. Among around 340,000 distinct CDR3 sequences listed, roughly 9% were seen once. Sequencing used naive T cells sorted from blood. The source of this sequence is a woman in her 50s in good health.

The CDR3 loop reads CAISEETPPGETQYF. CDR3 DNA: TGTGCCATCAGTGAGGAAACTCCACCGGGGGAGACCCAGTACTTC. The chain links TRBV10-3 to TRBJ2-5; possible D gene TRBD2, 5 bases. Trimming removed 2 bases at V and 5 bases at J, with 15 bases between. CDR1 and CDR2 from the germline V gene are ENHRY and SYGVKD. This CDR3 has 15 amino acids.